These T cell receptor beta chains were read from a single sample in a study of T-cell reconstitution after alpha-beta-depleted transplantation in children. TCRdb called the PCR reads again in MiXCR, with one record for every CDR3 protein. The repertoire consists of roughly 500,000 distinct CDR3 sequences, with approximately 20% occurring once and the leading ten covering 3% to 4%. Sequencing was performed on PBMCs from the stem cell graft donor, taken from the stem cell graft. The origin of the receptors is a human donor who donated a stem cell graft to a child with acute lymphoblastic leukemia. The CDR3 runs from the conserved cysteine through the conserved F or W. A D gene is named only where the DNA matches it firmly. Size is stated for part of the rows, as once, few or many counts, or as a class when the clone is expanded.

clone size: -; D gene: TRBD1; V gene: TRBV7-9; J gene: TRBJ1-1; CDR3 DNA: TGTGCCAGCAGCCGGGGGACAGGGGGACCCTCCACTGAAGCTTTCTTT; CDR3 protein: CASSRGTGGPSTEAFF
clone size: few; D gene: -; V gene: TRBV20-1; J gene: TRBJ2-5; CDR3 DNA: TGCAGTGCTAGACGATACGGGGATAGGCTCGCCGAGACCCAGTACTTC; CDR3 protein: CSARRYGDRLAETQYF
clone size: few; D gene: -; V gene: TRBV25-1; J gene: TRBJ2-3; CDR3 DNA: TGTGCCAGCAGTGTGACGGGTACGCAGTATTTT; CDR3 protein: CASSVTGTQYF
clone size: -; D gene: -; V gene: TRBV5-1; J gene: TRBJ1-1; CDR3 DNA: TGCGCCAGCAGCCTCCACGGGGGGAACACTGAAGCTTTCTTT; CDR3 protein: CASSLHGGNTEAFF
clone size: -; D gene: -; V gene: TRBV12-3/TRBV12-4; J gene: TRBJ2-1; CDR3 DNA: TGTGCCAGCAGCCCGGGACACCCATCCTACAATGAGCAGTTCTTC; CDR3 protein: CASSPGHPSYNEQFF
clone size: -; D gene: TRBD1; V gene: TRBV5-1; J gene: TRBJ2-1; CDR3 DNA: TGCGCCAGCAGCTTCAGCGACCAGGGGGACAGGGGGCGCAATGAGCAGTTCTTC; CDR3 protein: CASSFSDQGDRGRNEQFF
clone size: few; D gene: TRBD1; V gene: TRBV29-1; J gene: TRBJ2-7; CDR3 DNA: TGCAGCGTTGAAGCCGAGGGGGCCCGCTACGAGCAGTACTTC; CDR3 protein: CSVEAEGARYEQYF
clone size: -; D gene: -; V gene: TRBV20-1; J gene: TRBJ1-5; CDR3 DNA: TGCAGTGCTAGAGATAAGTATCAGCCCCAGCATTTT; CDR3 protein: CSARDKYQPQHF
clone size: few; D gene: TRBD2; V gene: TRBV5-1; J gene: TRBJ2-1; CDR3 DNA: TGCGCCAGCAGCTTACCGAGCGGGAGGTATTACAATGAGCAGTTCTTC; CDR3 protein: CASSLPSGRYYNEQFF
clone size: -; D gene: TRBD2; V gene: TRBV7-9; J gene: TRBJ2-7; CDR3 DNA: TGTGCCAGCAGCCCCGTCGCGGGAGTGGAGGAGCAGTACTTC; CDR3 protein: CASSPVAGVEEQYF
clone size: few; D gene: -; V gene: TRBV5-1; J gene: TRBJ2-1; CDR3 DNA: TGCGCCAGCAGCCAAGGGAGTTATTACAATGAGCAGTTCTTC; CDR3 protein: CASSQGSYYNEQFF
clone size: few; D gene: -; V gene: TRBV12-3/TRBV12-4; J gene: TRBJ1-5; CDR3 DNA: TGTGCCAGCAGTCAAGACAGGCTCCCTAGCAATCAGCCCCAGCATTTT; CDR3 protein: CASSQDRLPSNQPQHF
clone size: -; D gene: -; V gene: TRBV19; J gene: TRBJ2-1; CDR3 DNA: TGTGCCAGTAGTCATATACGGAATGAGCAGTTCTTC; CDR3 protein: CASSHIRNEQFF
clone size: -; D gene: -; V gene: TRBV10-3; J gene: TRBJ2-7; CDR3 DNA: TGTGCCATCAGCCGCCGGGACTCCACCTACGAGCAGTACTTC; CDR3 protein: CAISRRDSTYEQYF
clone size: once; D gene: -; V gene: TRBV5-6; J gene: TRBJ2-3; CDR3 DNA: TGTGCCAGCAGGGTAGGAGCAGATACGCAGTATTTT; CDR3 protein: CASRVGADTQYF
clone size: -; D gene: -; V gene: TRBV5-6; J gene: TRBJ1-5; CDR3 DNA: TGTGCCAGCAGCTTGCTCAGCAACGGGCGGAGCAATCAGCCCCAGCATTTT; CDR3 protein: CASSLLSNGRSNQPQHF
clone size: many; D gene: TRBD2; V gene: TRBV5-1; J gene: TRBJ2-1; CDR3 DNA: TGCGCCAGCAGCTTGGGGACTAGCGGGAATGAGCAGTTCTTC; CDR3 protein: CASSLGTSGNEQFF
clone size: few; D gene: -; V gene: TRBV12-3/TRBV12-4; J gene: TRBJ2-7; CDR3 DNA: TGTGCCAGCAGTTTGCTAGAGAACGTCGGGCACGAGCAGTACTTC; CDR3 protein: CASSLLENVGHEQYF
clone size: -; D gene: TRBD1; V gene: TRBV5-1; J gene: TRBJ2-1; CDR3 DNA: TGCGCCAGCAGCTTGTCCGACAGGGGACGAACTAGCATGGACAATGAGCAGTTCTTC; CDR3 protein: CASSLSDRGRTSMDNEQFF
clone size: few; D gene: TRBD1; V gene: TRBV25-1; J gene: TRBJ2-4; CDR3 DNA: TGTGCCAGCAGTGAATCGAACAGGGGTTCCAAAAACATTCAGTACTTC; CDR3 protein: CASSESNRGSKNIQYF
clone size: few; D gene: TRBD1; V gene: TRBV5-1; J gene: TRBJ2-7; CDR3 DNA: TGCGCCAGCAGCTTGGGAGGGGGCCACGAGCAGTACTTC; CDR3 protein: CASSLGGGHEQYF
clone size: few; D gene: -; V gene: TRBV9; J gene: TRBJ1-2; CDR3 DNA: TGTGCCAGCAGCGTCACCGGGACAAGCTATGGCTACACCTTC; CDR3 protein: CASSVTGTSYGYTF
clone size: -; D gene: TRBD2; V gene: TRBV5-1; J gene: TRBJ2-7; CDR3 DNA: TGCGCCAGCAGACTAAGCGGGAGCCCCTACAAGCAGTACTTC; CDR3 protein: CASRLSGSPYKQYF
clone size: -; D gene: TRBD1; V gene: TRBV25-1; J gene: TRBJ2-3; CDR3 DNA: TGTGCCAGCAGTGCAGGACAGGGGTTTTCCACAGATACGCAGTATTTT; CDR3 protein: CASSAGQGFSTDTQYF
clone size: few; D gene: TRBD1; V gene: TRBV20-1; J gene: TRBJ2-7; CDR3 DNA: TGCAGTGCTAGTTCAATTGGGACAGGGACGGCCGAGCAGTACTTC; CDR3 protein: CSASSIGTGTAEQYF
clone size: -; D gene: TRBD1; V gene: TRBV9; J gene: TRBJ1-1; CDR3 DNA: TGTGCCAGCAGCGCGACAGGGTACGGTGAAGCTTTCTTT; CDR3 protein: CASSATGYGEAFF
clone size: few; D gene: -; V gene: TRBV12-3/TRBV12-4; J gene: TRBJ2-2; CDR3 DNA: TGTGCCAGCACCACCCACGGGAGTGGGCTGGGGGAGCTGTTTTTT; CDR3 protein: CASTTHGSGLGELFF
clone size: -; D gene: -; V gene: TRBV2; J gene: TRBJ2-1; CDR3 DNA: TGTGCCAGCAGAGGTAGCGAGAGCTCCTACAATGAGCAGTTCTTC; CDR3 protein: CASRGSESSYNEQFF
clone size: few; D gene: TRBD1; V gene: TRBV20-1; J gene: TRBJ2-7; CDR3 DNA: TGCAGTGCAAGCCAACCGGGACAGGTCCCCTACGAGCAGTACTTC; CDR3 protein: CSASQPGQVPYEQYF
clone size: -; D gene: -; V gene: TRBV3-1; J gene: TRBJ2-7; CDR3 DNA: TGTGCCAGCAGCCAAGAGGTCCACGAGCAGTACTTC; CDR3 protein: CASSQEVHEQYF
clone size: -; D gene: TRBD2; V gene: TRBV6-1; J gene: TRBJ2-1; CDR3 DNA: TGTGCCAGCAGTGACTGGGCGGGAGGAATCAATGAGCAGTTCTTC; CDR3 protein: CASSDWAGGINEQFF
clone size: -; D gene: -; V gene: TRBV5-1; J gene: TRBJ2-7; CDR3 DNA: TGCGCCAGCAGCTTGGCTGGGCACAGTAGCTCCTACGAGCAGTACTTC; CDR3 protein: CASSLAGHSSSYEQYF
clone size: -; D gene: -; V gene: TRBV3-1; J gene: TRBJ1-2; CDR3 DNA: TGTGCCAGCAGTTCTACATTTGCGGCCTACCTCTATGGCTACACCTTC; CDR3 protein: CASSSTFAAYLYGYTF
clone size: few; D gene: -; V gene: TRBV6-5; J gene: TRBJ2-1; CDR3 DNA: TGTGCCAGCAGTTACTCGTCAGGGGAGGGCAATGAGCAGTTCTTC; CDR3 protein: CASSYSSGEGNEQFF
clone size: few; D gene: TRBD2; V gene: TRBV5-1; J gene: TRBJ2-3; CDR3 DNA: TGCGCCAGCAGCCGACTAGCGGGAGGGCCCAATACGCAGTATTTT; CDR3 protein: CASSRLAGGPNTQYF
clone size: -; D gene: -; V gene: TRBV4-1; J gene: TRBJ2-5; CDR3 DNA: TGCGCCAGCAGCCAAGACGAGAGGGAGTGGGGAAAGACCCAGTACTTC; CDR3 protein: CASSQDEREWGKTQYF
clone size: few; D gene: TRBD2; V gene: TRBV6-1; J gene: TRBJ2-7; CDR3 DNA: TGTGCCAGCAGCAGTACTAGCGGGGGAATCTACGAGCAGTACTTC; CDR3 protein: CASSSTSGGIYEQYF
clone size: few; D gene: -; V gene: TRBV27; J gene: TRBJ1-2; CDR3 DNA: TGTGCCAGCAGTTTCAAACAAAAGGCGACAGGAGGGAATCTCTATGGCTACACCTTC; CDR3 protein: CASSFKQKATGGNLYGYTF
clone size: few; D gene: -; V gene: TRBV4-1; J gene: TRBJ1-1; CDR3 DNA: TGCGCCAGCAGCCAAGGAGGGCTACAGTTCACTGAAGCTTTCTTT; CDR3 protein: CASSQGGLQFTEAFF
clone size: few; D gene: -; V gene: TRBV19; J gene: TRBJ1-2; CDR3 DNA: TGTGCCAGTAGTATCGGAGGGCGGCCCTATGGCTACACCTTC; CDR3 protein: CASSIGGRPYGYTF
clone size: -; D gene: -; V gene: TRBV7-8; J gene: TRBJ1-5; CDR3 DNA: TGTGCCAGCAGCTTATATGGGGCAAATCAGCCCCAGCATTTT; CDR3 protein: CASSLYGANQPQHF
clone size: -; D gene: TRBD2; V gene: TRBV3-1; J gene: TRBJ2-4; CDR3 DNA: TGTGCCAGCAGCCAAGAGCGGGGTAGCGGGGGTATTCAGTACTTC; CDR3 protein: CASSQERGSGGIQYF
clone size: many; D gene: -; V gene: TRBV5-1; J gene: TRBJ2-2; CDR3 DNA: TGCGCCAGCAGCCCGGGACAAAACACCGGGGAGCTGTTTTTT; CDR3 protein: CASSPGQNTGELFF
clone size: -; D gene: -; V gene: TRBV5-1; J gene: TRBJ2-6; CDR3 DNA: TGCGCCAGCAGCCTCCACTCTGGGGCCAACGTCCTGACTTTC; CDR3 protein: CASSLHSGANVLTF
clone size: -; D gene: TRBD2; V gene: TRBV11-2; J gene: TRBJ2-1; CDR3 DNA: TGTGCCAGCAGCCCGACTAGCGGGAAATGCAATGAGCAGTTCTTC; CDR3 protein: CASSPTSGKCNEQFF
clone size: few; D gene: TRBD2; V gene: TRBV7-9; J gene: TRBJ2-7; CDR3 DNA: TGTGCCAGCAGGCCCACTAGCGGGATAGGTGAGCAGTACTTC; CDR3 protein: CASRPTSGIGEQYF
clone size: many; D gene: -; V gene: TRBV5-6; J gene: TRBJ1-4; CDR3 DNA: TGTGCCAGCAGCTTGGAACGGGGCCCCGAAGAAAAACTGTTTTTT; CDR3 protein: CASSLERGPEEKLFF
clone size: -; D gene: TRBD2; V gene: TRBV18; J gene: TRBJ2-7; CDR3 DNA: TGTGCCAGCTCACCACCGGGACTAGCGGACGAGCAGTACTTC; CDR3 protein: CASSPPGLADEQYF
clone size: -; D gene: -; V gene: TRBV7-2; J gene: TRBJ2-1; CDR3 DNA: TGTGCCAGCAGCCCTCTTAGGGCCTACAATGAGCAGTTCTTC; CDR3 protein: CASSPLRAYNEQFF